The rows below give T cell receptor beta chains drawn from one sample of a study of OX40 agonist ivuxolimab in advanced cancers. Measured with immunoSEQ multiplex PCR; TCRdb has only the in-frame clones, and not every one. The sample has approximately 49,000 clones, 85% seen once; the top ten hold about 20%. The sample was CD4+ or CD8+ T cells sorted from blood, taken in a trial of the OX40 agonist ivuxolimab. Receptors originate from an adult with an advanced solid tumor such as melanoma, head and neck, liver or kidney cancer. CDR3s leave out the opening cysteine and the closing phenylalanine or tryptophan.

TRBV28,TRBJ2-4,ASGPRTRAKNIQY
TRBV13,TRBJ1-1,ASSLVLNTEAF
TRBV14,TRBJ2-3,ASSQELWGTDTQY
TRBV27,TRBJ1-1,ASKGGLEAF
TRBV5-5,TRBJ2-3,ASSFGADPRDTQY
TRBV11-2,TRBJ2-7,ASSLFWRTEDGVYEQY
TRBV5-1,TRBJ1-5,ASSQGQGDNQPQH
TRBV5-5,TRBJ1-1,ASSLGPKVNTEAF
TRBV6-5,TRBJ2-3,ASSLGTGSTDTQY
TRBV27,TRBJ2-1,ASSTSSGGWSYNEQF
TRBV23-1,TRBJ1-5,ASTPQGQPQH
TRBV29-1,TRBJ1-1,SVEGTHREDPEAF
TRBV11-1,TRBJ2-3,ASSSGGTDTQY
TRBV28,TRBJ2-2,ASSWDRENTGELF
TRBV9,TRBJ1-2,ASSVGGTGRFTNYGYT
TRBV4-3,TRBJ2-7,ASSQGGQGAYEQY
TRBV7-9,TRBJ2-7,ASSPGLDGRYEQY
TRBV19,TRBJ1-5,ASRGSGNNQPQH
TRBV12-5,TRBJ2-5,ASGLAPWARETQY
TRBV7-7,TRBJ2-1,ASSLVAGQAYNEQF
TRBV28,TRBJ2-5,ASSPRAGTVGIGTQY
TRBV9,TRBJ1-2,ASSAPRQERGYT
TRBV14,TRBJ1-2,ASSQDDRKGRGYT
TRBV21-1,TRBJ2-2,ASSRYRTNSTGELF
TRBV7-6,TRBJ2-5,ASRGELETQY
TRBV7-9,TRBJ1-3,ASSLVPGAPGNTIY
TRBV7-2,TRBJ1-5,ASSLDEGARRPQH
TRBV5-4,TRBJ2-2,AGGGTSSPPGELF
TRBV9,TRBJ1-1,ASSVGGATEAF
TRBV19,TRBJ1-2,ASSSQGGNYGYT
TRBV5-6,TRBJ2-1,ASSLGSSGVSYNEQF
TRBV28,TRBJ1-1,ASSLSAYTEAF
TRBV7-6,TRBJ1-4,ASSLYPDGGEKLF
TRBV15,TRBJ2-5,ATSRDARRGRETQY
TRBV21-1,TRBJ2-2,ASLLRGMITADTGELF
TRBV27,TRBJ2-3,ASRLGIDTQY
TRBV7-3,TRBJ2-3,ASSSSGGASDTQY
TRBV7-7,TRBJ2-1,ASSFLIRQGLVNEQF
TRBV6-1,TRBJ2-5,ASSELAGGQETQY
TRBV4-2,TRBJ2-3,ASSQELQGRDTQY
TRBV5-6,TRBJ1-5,ASSHTGGSQPQH
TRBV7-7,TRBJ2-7,ASSVGQGKSYEQY
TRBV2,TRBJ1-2,ASRGIYGYT
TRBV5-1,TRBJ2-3,ASSLPPNSPSVTDTQY
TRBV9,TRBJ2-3,ASSVGWFSSTDTQY
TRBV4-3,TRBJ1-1,ASSQGSGPENTEAF
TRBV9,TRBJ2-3,ASSVEGAVDTQY
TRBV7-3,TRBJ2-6,ASSLTGSLTYSGANVLT
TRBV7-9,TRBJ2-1,ASSLANSGPNEQF
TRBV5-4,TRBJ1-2,ASSLDRDYGYT